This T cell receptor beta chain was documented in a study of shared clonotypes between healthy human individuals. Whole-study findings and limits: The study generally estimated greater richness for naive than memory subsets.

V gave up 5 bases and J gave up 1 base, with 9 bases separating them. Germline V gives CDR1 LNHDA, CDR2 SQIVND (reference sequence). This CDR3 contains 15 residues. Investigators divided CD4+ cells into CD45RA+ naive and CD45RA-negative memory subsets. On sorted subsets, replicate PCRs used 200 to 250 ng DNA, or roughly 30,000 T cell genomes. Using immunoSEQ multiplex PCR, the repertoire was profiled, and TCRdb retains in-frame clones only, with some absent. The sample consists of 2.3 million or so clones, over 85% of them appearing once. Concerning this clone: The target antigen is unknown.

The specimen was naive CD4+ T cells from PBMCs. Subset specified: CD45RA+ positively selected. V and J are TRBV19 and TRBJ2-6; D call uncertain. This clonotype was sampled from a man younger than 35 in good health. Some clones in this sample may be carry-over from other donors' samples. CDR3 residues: CASSPALSGANVLTF. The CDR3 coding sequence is TGTGCCAGTAGTCCAGCACTATCTGGGGCCAACGTCCTGACTTTC. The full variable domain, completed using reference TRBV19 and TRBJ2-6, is DGGITQSPKYLFRKEGQNVTLSCEQNLNHDAMYWYRQDPGQGLRLIYYSQIVNDFQKGDIAEGYSVSREKKESFPLTVTSAQKNPTAFYLCASSPALSGANVLTFGAGSRLTVL.